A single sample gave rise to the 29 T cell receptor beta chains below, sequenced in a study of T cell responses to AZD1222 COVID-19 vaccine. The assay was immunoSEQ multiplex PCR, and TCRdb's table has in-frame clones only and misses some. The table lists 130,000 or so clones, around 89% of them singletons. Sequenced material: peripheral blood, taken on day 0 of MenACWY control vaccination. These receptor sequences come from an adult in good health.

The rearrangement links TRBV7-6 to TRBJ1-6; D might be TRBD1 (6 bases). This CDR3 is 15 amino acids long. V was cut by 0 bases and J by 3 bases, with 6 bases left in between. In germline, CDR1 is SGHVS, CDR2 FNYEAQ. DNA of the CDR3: TGTGCCAGCAGCTTAGCAGGGGGCTATAATTCACCCCTCCACTTT. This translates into CASSLAGGYNSPLHF.

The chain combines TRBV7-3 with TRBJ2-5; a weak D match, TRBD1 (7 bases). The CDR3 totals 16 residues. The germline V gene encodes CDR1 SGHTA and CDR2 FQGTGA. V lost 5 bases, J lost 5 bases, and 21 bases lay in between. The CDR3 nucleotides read TGTGCCAGCAGCGATACACGGACAGGAGGGTCGGAGACCCAGTACTTC. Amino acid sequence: CASSDTRTGGSETQYF.

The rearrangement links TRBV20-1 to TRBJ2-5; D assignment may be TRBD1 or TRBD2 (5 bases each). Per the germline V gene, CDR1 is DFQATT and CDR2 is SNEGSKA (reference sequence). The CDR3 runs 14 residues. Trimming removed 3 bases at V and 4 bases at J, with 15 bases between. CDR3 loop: CSASLGRAGETQYF. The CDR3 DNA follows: TGCAGTGCTAGTTTAGGCAGGGCGGGAGAGACCCAGTACTTC.

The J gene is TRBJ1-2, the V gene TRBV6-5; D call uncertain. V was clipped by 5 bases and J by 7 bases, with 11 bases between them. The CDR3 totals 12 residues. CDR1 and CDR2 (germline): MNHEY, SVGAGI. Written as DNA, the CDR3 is TGTGCCAGCAGTCGGCCCTCCTCTGGCTACACCTTC. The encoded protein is CASSRPSSGYTF.

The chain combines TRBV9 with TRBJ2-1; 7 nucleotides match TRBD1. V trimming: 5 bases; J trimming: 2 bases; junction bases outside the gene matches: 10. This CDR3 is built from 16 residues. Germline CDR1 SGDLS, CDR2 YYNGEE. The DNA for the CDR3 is TGTGCCAGCAGTGCTAGGACAGGATCGGCCTACAATGAGCAGTTCTTC. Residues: CASSARTGSAYNEQFF. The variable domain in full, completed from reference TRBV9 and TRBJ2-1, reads DSGVTQTPKHLITATGQRVTLRCSPRSGDLSVYWYQQSLDQGLQFLIQYYNGEERAKGNILERFSAQQFPDLHSELNLSSLELGDSALYFCASSARTGSAYNEQFFGPGTRLTVL.

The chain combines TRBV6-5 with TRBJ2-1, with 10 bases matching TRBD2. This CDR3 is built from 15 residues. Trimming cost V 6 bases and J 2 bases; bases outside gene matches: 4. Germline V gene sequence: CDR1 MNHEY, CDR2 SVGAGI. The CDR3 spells CASRWLAGAYNEQFF. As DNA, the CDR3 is TGTGCCAGCAGATGGCTAGCGGGAGCCTACAATGAGCAGTTCTTC.

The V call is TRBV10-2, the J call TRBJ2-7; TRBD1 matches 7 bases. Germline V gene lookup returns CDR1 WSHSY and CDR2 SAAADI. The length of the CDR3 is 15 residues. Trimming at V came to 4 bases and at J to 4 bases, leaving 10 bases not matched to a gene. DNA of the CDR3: TGCGCCAGCAGTGGGTCGACAGGGAGATCATACGAGCAGTACTTC. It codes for CASSGSTGRSYEQYF.

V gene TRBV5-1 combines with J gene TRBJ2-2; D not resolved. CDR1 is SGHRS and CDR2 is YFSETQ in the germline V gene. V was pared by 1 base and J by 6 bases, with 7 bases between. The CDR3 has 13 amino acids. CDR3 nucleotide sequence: TGCGCCAGCAGCTTGCTAGGCCCCGGGGAGCTGTTTTTT. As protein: CASSLLGPGELFF.

CDR3 bases: TGTGCCAGCAGCTTGGACCGACAGCTCCACTATGGCTACACCTTC. It is translated as CASSLDRQLHYGYTF. The chain carries TRBV5-5 and TRBJ1-2; D perhaps matches TRBD1 (5 bases). V was shortened by 0 bases and J by 3 bases, with 12 bases between the two germline ends. The CDR3 loop spans 15 amino acids. Germline V lookup: CDR1 SGHKS, CDR2 YYEKEE (reference sequence).

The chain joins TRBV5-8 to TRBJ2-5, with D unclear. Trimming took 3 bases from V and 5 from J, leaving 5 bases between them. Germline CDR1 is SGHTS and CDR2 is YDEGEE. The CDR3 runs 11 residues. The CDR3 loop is CASSSVETQYF. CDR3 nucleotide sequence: TGTGCCAGCAGCTCTGTGGAGACCCAGTACTTC.

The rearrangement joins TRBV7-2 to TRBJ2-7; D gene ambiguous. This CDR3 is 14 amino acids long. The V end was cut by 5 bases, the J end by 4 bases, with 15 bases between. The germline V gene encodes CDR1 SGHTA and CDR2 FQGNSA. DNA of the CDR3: TGTGCCAGCAGCCTGACGAAGGGTTTATACGAGCAGTACTTC. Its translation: CASSLTKGLYEQYF.

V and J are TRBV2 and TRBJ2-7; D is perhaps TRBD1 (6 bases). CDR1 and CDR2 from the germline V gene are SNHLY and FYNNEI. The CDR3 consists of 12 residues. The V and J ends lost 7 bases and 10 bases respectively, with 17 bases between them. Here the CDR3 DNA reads TGTGCCAGCACCCTGGGGGCTGCAGCTCAGTACTTC. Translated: CASTLGAAAQYF.

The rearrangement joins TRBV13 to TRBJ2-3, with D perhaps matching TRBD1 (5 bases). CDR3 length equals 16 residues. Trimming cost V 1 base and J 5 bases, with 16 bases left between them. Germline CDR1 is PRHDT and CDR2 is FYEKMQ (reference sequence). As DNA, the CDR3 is TGTGCCAGCAGCTTAGAGTCAGGGTCAGGGCAAGATACGCAGTATTTT. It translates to CASSLESGSGQDTQYF.

CDR3 protein: CASSYLAIQTDTQYF. The CDR3 DNA reads TGTGCCAGCAGCTATCTAGCGATCCAAACAGATACGCAGTATTTT. The chain employs TRBV11-2 and TRBJ2-3; the D gene is possibly TRBD2 (6 bases). V gave up 4 bases and J gave up 3 bases, with 14 bases separating them. Germline V gene data show CDR1 as SGHAT and CDR2 as FQNNGV. This CDR3 spans 15 amino acids.

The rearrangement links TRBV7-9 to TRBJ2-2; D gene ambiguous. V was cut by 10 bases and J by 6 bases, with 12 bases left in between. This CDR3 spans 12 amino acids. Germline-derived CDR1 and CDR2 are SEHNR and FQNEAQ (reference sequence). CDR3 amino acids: CATPLLAGELFF. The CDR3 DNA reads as TGTGCCACCCCGCTATTAGCCGGGGAGCTGTTTTTT.

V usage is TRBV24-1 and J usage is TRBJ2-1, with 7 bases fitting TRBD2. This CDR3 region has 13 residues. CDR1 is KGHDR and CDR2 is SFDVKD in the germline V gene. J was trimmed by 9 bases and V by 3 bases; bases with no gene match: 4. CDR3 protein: CATSDGGGLEQFF. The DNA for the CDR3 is TGTGCCACCAGTGATGGGGGGGGTCTTGAGCAGTTCTTC.

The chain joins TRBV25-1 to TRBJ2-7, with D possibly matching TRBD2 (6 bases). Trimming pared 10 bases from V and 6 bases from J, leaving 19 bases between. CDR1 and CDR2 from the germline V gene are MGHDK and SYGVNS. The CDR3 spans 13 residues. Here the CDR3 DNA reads TGTGCCATAGCAGGAGGGCAGGCCTTCGAGCAGTACTTC. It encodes CAIAGGQAFEQYF.

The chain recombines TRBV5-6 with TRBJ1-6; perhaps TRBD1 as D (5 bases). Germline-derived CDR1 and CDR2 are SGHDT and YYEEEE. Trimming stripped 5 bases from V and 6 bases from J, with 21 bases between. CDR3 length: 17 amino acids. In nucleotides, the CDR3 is TGTGCCAGCAGTCCCCGGAGGGGACTCCTTCCTAATTCACCCCTCCACTTT. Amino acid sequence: CASSPRRGLLPNSPLHF.

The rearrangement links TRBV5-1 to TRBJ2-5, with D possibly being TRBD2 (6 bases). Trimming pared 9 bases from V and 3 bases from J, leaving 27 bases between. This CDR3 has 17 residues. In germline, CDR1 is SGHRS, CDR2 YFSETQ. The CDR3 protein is CANLPPWGAEGKETQYF. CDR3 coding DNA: TGCGCCAACCTTCCTCCCTGGGGAGCGGAGGGGAAAGAGACCCAGTACTTC.

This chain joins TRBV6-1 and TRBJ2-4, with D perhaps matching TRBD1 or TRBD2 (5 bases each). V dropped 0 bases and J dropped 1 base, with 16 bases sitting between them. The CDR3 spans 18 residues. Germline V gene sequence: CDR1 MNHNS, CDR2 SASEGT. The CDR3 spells CASSEATVGSLAKNIQYF. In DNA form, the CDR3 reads TGTGCCAGCAGTGAAGCGACAGTGGGGAGCCTGGCCAAAAACATTCAGTACTTC.

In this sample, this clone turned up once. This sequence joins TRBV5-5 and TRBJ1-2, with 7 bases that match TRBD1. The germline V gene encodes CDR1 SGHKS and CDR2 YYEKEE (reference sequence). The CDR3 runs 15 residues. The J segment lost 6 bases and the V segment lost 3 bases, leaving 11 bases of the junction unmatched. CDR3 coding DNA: TGTGCCAGCAGCTCTTTCGTGGCGCAGGGGGATGGCTACACCTTC. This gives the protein CASSSFVAQGDGYTF. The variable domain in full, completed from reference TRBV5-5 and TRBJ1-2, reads DAGVTQSPTHLIKTRGQQVTLRCSPISGHKSVSWYQQVLGQGPQFIFQYYEKEERGRGNFPDRFSARQFPNYSSELNVNALLLGDSALYLCASSSFVAQGDGYTFGSGTRLTVV.

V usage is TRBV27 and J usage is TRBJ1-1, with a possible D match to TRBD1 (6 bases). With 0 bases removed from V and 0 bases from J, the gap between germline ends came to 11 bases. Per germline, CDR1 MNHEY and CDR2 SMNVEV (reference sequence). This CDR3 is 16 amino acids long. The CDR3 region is CASSLSRRGLNTEAFF. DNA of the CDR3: TGTGCCAGCAGTTTATCCCGCAGGGGCCTGAACACTGAAGCTTTCTTT.

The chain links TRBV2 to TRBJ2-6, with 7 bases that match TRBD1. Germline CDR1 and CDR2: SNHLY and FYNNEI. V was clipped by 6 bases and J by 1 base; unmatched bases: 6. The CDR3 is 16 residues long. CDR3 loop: CASRATGASGANVLTF. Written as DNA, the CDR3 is TGTGCCAGCAGGGCTACAGGGGCGTCTGGGGCCAACGTCCTGACTTTC.

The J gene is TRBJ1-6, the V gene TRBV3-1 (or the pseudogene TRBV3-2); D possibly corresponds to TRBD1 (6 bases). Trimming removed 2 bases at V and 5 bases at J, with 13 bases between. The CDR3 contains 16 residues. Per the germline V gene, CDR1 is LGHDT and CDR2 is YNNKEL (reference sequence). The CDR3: CASSQLQDRDNSPLHF. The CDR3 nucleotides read TGTGCCAGCAGCCAACTTCAGGACAGAGATAATTCACCCCTCCACTTT.

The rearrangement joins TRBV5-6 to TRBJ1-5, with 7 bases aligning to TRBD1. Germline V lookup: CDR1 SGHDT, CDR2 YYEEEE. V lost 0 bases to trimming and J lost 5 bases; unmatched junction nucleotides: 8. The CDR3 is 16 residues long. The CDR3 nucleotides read TGTGCCAGCAGCTTGGGACAGGGTTTTGTCGATCAGCCCCAGCATTTT. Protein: CASSLGQGFVDQPQHF.

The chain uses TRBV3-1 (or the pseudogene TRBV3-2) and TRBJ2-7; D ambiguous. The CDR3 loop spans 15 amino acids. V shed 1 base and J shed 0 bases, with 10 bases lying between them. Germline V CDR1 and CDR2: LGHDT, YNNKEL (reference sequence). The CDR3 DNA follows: TGTGCCAGCAGCCAAGGAAGCGTAAGCTCCTACGAGCAGTACTTC. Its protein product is CASSQGSVSSYEQYF.

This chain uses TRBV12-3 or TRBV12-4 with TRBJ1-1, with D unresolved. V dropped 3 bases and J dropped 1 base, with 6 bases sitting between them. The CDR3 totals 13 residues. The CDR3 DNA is TGTGCCAGCAGTTTTTCCCCGAACACTGAAGCTTTCTTT. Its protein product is CASSFSPNTEAFF.

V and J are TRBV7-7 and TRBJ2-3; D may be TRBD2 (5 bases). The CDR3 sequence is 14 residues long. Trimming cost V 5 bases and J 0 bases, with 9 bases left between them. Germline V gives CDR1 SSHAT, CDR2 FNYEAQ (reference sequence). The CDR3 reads CASSAGMSTDTQYF. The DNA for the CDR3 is TGTGCCAGCAGCGCCGGGATGAGCACAGATACGCAGTATTTT.

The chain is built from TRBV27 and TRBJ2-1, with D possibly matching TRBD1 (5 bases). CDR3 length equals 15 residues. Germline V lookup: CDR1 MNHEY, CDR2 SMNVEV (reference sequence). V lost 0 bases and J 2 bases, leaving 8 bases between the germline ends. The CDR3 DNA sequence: TGTGCCAGCAGTTTATCGAAGACAGCCTACAATGAGCAGTTCTTC. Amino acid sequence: CASSLSKTAYNEQFF.